This T cell receptor beta chain stems from a study of T cell changes during pregnancy in multiple sclerosis. Sequencing was performed with immunoSEQ multiplex PCR; in TCRdb, only in-frame clones are kept and a portion is missing. The sample includes tens of thousands of clones, more than 90% of them seen just once. CDR3 length equals 15 residues. The germline gives CDR1 GTSNPN, CDR2 SVGIG (reference sequence). With V trimmed by 3 bases and J by 6 bases, 12 bases remained unmatched. The chain links TRBV30 to TRBJ2-7; the match to TRBD1 covers 9 bases. The sequences come from peripheral blood, collected in the second trimester of pregnancy. The TCR sequence derives from a female donor with multiple sclerosis, enrolled in a pregnancy study. The CDR3 region has the DNA TGTGCCTGGAGGGGGTCGACAGGGGGGTCGCGCGAGCAGTACTTC. Encoded protein: CAWRGSTGGSREQYF.